The 18 T cell receptor beta chains in this list originate from one sample, sequenced in a study of blood T cell repertoires in COVID-19. The data were produced by immunoSEQ multiplex PCR, yet TCRdb's version contains in-frame clones alone and is incomplete. Altogether fewer than 400,000 clones are present, approximately 84% being singletons, with the ten largest covering about 4%. Sequencing was done on a sample of PBMCs or T cells enriched from blood (not recorded which). The origin of the receptors is a man younger than 45 who had recovered from COVID-19.

V gene TRBV27 combines with J gene TRBJ2-1, with 7 bases identical to TRBD1. The CDR3 runs 16 residues. Trimming removed 4 bases from V and 4 bases from J; junction bases left unmatched: 10. The germline V gene has CDR1 MNHEY and CDR2 SMNVEV (reference sequence). In DNA form, the CDR3 reads TGTGCCAGCAGTTCTAGACAGGGTTTGAAGTACAATGAGCAGTTCTTC. It yields the protein CASSSRQGLKYNEQFF.

The rearrangement uses TRBV2 and TRBJ2-3; a possible D gene is TRBD2 (7 bases). Germline V gives CDR1 SNHLY, CDR2 FYNNEI. This CDR3 has 15 residues. V was cut by 7 bases and J by 5 bases, with 19 bases left in between. The CDR3: CASNNQRGGGDTQYF. In DNA, the CDR3 is TGTGCCAGCAACAACCAGCGGGGAGGGGGAGATACGCAGTATTTT.

V and J are TRBV27 and TRBJ1-5, with D perhaps TRBD1 (5 bases). Trimming shortened V by 6 bases and J by 3 bases, and 9 bases separated the two germline ends. Germline assignment: CDR1 MNHEY and CDR2 SMNVEV (reference sequence). This CDR3 is built from 13 residues. The CDR3 region has the DNA TGTGCCAGCAGGGACACCCTCAATCAGCCCCAGCATTTT. Protein product: CASRDTLNQPQHF.

The chain employs TRBV2 and TRBJ2-5; D call uncertain. The CDR3 spans 13 residues. CDR1 and CDR2 (germline): SNHLY, FYNNEI. V was shortened by 3 bases and J by 0 bases, with 5 bases between the two germline ends. CDR3: CASSEYNQETQYF. Here the CDR3 DNA reads TGTGCCAGCAGTGAGTACAACCAAGAGACCCAGTACTTC.

The rearrangement uses TRBV5-8 and TRBJ1-2; D is possibly TRBD1 (5 bases). The CDR3 contains 13 residues. V was clipped by 7 bases and J by 4 bases, with 14 bases between them. Germline V gene sequence: CDR1 SGHTS, CDR2 YDEGEE. CDR3 sequence reads: CASQKGFGYGYTF. CDR3 bases: TGTGCCAGCCAGAAGGGGTTCGGCTATGGCTACACCTTC. Based on the CDR3 plus reference TRBV5-8 and TRBJ1-2, the full variable domain is EAGVTQSPTHLIKTRGQQATLRCSPISGHTSVYWYQQALGLGLQFLLWYDEGEERNRGNFPPRFSGRQFPNYSSELNVNALELEDSALYLCASQKGFGYGYTFGSGTRLTVV.

The chain links TRBV30 to TRBJ1-3; TRBD1 aligns across 8 bases. Trimming took 3 bases from V and 3 from J; bases not matched to a gene: 7. Germline V gives CDR1 GTSNPN, CDR2 SVGIG (reference sequence). The CDR3 runs 15 residues. The CDR3 coding sequence is TGTGCCTGGAGGACGGGGACAGGTTTTGGAAACACCATATATTTT. Protein sequence: CAWRTGTGFGNTIYF.

This rearrangement joins TRBV7-6 to TRBJ1-2; 8 bases are a match to TRBD1. The CDR3 has 16 amino acids. The V and J ends lost 1 base and 1 base, in that order; junction bases with no gene match: 5. Germline loops: CDR1 SGHVS, CDR2 FNYEAQ. CDR3 region: CASSLGVTGDNYGYTF. CDR3 nucleotides: TGTGCCAGCAGCTTAGGTGTGACAGGGGATAACTATGGCTACACCTTC.

The CDR3: CASSPLGHLGDQPQHF. CDR3 in DNA: TGTGCCAGCAGTCCGTTGGGACATCTGGGGGATCAGCCCCAGCATTTT. The chain uses TRBV27 and TRBJ1-5; the D gene is possibly TRBD1 (6 bases). The CDR3 runs 16 residues. Germline-derived CDR1 and CDR2 are MNHEY and SMNVEV (reference sequence). V shed 5 bases and J shed 5 bases, with 19 bases lying between them.

This rearrangement joins TRBV28 to TRBJ2-7; D might be TRBD2 (5 bases). V shed 4 bases and J shed 2 bases, with 9 bases lying between them. Germline lookup yields CDR1 MDHEN and CDR2 SYDVKM. The CDR3 runs to 13 residues. Here the CDR3 reads CASSSSGAYEQYF. CDR3 sequence (DNA): TGTGCCAGCAGTTCCTCCGGGGCCTACGAGCAGTACTTC.

The V gene is TRBV10-3, the J gene TRBJ2-7, with 12 bases aligning to TRBD2. The CDR3 covers 15 residues. The germline V gene encodes CDR1 ENHRY and CDR2 SYGVKD. Trimming cost V 11 bases and J 6 bases; bases outside gene matches: 14. The CDR3 nucleotides are TGTGCCGCCGAATCTAGCGGGAGGGCCCGGGTCGAGCAGTACTTC. It specifies CAAESSGRARVEQYF.

In DNA form, the CDR3 reads TGCGCCAGCAGCTTGAATGGGCAGGGGGGTCATCAGCCCCAGCATTTT. Amino acid sequence: CASSLNGQGGHQPQHF. The V and J genes are TRBV5-1 and TRBJ1-5; TRBD1 agrees at 7 bases. Germline V gene data show CDR1 as SGHRS and CDR2 as YFSETQ. There are 16 residues in the CDR3. With 1 base clipped from V and 5 bases from J, the junction kept 9 bases outside the gene matches.

V is TRBV5-4 and J is TRBJ2-5; 7 bases fit TRBD1. V shed 4 bases and J 2 bases; nucleotides not matched to a gene: 2. The CDR3 contains 13 residues. The germline CDR1 and CDR2 sequences are SGHNT and YYREEE (reference sequence). CDR3 loop: CASSPRGQETQYF. CDR3 bases: TGTGCCAGCAGCCCCAGGGGGCAAGAGACCCAGTACTTC. Full variable domain (remainder filled in from reference TRBV5-4 and TRBJ2-5): ETGVTQSPTHLIKTRGQQVTLRCSSQSGHNTVSWYQQALGQGPQFIFQYYREEENGRGNFPPRFSGLQFPNYSSELNVNALELDDSALYLCASSPRGQETQYFGPGTRLLVL.

This chain joins TRBV5-8 and TRBJ1-6; tentative D call: TRBD1 (5 bases). The CDR3 has 15 amino acids. The germline CDR1 and CDR2 sequences are SGHTS and YDEGEE. The ends were cut back, 0 bases at V and 11 bases at J, with 15 bases in the middle. CDR3 DNA sequence: TGTGCCAGCAGCTTGGGGCAGGGAGGTTTGACACCCCTCCACTTT. Its protein is CASSLGQGGLTPLHF.

This chain connects TRBV9 to TRBJ2-1; 13 bases map to TRBD2. CDR3 length: 16 residues. Unmatched junction bases numbered 10, after V lost 4 bases and J lost 9 bases. Germline loops: CDR1 SGDLS, CDR2 YYNGEE. In DNA form, the CDR3 reads TGTGCCAGCAGCACAACGAGGACTAGCGGGAGAATTGAGCAGTTCTTC. Translation gives CASSTTRTSGRIEQFF.

Details on this clone: Other DNA sequences in the sample encode the same CDR3. V is TRBV19 and J is TRBJ1-1, with 7 bases that match TRBD1. Germline values: CDR1 LNHDA, CDR2 SQIVND (reference sequence). J lost 0 bases, V lost 7 bases, and 2 bases had no gene match. The CDR3 runs 13 residues. For the CDR3, the DNA is TGTGCCAGTACCGACAGGGTGAACACTGAAGCTTTCTTT. Encoded protein: CASTDRVNTEAFF.

V is TRBV19 and J is TRBJ1-4, with 9 bases aligning to TRBD1. The CDR3 totals 14 residues. Germline V gene sequence: CDR1 LNHDA, CDR2 SQIVND (reference sequence). The V segment lost 4 bases and the J segment 10 bases; nucleotides outside the gene matches: 7. The chain's CDR3 is CASSTQGAGSKLFF. As DNA, the CDR3 is TGTGCCAGTAGTACACAGGGGGCTGGTTCAAAACTGTTTTTT.

The chain combines TRBV18 with TRBJ2-1, with TRBD2 as a possible D gene (7 bases). The V end was cut by 1 base, the J end by 9 bases, with 22 bases between. The V gene's germline CDR1 is KGHSH and CDR2 LQKENI. CDR3 length: 17 amino acids. The CDR3 region is CASSPRRGGVPGSEQFF. The CDR3 nucleotides are TGTGCCAGCTCACCACGAAGAGGGGGGGTCCCTGGGAGTGAGCAGTTCTTC.

The chain couples TRBV5-5 to TRBJ2-1; 8 nucleotides align to TRBD2. Per germline, CDR1 SGHKS and CDR2 YYEKEE (reference sequence). This CDR3 is 15 amino acids long. Trimming removed 1 base from V and 0 bases from J; junction bases left unmatched: 0. The CDR3 reads CASSLTSGSYNEQFF. The DNA of the CDR3 is TGTGCCAGCAGCTTGACTAGCGGCTCCTACAATGAGCAGTTCTTC.